This T cell receptor beta chain was sequenced during a study of blood T cells in healthy people across ages (dated by TCRdb to 2013 to 2016). Turning to the overall study: In model experiments, roughly one uniquely barcoded TCR beta cDNA molecule per two T cells was captured by template switching. Age-related changes in TCR beta repertoire diversity were measured in the study by deep sequencing normalized with unique cDNA molecular identifiers. The donors were divided into four age groups: young (average around 17 years), middle-aged (about 40), aged (around 67) and long-lived (about 84). To avoid experimental bias, donors of different ages were distributed randomly across sequencing lanes. The study analyzed two additional independent replicas of 1 million unique cDNA reads from the same blood draw for two donors, one aged 18 to 29 and one aged 80 or older. Broader findings and caveats from the paper: Observed TCR beta diversity per million T cells fell roughly linearly with age, and a significant reduction was already apparent by age around 40. Donor CMV infection status was unknown, potentially confounding age-related changes in expanded clonotypes. Since profiling was done on bulk unsorted PBMCs, naive and antigen-experienced compartments could not be conclusively compared. Estimates of total diversity based on one million sequenced T cells were regarded as lower bounds and as underestimates. Compared with the aged group, more naive CD4+ T cells, fewer expanded clones and increased TCR diversity were shown by the long-lived group, suggesting age selection. The percentage of naive T cells measured by flow cytometry correlated strongly with observed TCR beta diversity.

Systemically healthy Caucasian individuals from Russia, over 30 in total and aged roughly 6 to 100 years, were included as donors. About 9.1 milliliters of peripheral blood were collected from each donor into EDTA-treated Vacutainer tubes. Ficoll-Paque density-gradient centrifugation was used to isolate PBMCs, with at least 7 million per sample. Trizol reagent was used to extract total RNA from the PBMCs, yielding at least 6 micrograms per sample. The percentages of naive CD45RAhigh/CD27high T cells were determined by flow cytometry on a PBMC aliquot from every donor. The library relied on 5' RACE. The listed sequencing device is Illumina HiSeq 2500. A second PCR of roughly 6 to 12 cycles was performed with a sample-barcoded 5' primer and a J-beta primer mix. A unique molecular identifier was introduced onto each TCR beta cDNA molecule by a template-switch 5' adaptor carrying 12 random nucleotides. Each sample yielded at least 2.5 million CDR3-containing paired-end reads. All of the RNA was converted into first-strand cDNA using the Mint cDNA synthesis kit, with a TRBC-specific oligonucleotide serving as the primer. Following uracil-DNA glycosylase treatment, all cDNA underwent a first 18-cycle PCR with the universal primers M1SS and BC2_uni_R. The original methods were these. For normalization, 1 million high-quality reads were randomly selected from each sample, with every read carrying a distinct molecular identifier. Reads sharing molecular identifiers were discarded rather than binned into consensus sequences. CDR3 identification, clonotype clustering and error correction used MiTCR with a Q25 quality threshold and the strictest error-elimination algorithm. A nonparametric unseen species model with Euler transformation was used to estimate a lower bound on total TCR beta diversity. TCRdb reprocessing: public reads trimmed at Q25 with fastp, clones called with MiXCR, in-frame beta chains kept. One record per CDR3 amino acid sequence lists the most common genes and DNA. These V and J calls originate from TCRdb's pipeline instead of the authors' own analysis. The sample table lists 650,000 to 800,000 distinct CDR3 sequences, more than 40% of them with a count of one. The ten largest clones add up to roughly 18% of the sample.

The CDR3 sequence holds 14 residues, the cysteine and phenylalanine included. Of the read, only the CDR3 DNA is kept; its 42 bases are in frame from base 1. According to the germline V gene, CDR1 reads SGDLS and CDR2 reads YYNGEE. Comment on this clonotype: Its antigen remains unidentified. No base qualities exist here, and no much larger clone lies one base off it.

The clonotype was recovered from a man aged 55 to 70 in good health. The rearranged chain carries TRBV9 and TRBJ2-7; tentative D gene TRBD2, with 5 bases matching. The J call could be wrong; TRBJ2-5 is a better fit for the DNA end. The sequenced sample was blood. The encoded CDR3 is CASSYASSQETQYF. DNA sequence: TGTGCCAGCAGTTACGCTAGCTCCCAAGAGACCCAGTACTTC.